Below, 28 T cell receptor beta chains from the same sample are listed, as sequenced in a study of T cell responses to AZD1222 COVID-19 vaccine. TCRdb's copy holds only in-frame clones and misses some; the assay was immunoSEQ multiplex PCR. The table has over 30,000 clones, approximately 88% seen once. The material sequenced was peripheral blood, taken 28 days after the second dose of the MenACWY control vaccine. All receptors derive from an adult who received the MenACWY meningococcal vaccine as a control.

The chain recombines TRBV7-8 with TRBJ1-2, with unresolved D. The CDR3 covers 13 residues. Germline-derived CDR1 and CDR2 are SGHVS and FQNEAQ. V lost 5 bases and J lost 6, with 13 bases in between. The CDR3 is CASSRRTGDGYTF. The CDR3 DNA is TGTGCCAGCAGCCGACGGACCGGGGATGGCTACACCTTC.

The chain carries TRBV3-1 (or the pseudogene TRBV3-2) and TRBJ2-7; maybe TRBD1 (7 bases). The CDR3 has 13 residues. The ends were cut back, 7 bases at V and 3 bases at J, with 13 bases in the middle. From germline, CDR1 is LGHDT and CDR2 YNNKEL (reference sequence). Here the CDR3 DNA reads TGTGCCAGCACCAGGGGGGAATACTACGAGCAGTACTTC. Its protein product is CASTRGEYYEQYF.

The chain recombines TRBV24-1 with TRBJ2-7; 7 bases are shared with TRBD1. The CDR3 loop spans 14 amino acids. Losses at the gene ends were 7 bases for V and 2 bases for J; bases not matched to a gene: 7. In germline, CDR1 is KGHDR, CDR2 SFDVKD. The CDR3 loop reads CATRPGQQAYEQYF. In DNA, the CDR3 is TGTGCCACCAGACCGGGACAGCAAGCCTACGAGCAGTACTTC.

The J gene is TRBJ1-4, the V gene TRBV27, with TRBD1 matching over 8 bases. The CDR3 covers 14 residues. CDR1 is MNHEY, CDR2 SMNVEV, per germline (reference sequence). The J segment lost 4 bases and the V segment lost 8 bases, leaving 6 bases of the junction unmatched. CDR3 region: CASPPGTGNEKLFF. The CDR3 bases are TGTGCCAGCCCTCCCGGGACAGGTAATGAAAAACTGTTTTTT.

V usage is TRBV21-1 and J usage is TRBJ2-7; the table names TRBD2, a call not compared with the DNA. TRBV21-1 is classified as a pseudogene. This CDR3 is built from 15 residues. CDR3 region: CASSKGSAPRDEQYF. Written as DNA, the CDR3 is TGTGCCAGCAGCAAAGGTTCGGCCCCGAGGGACGAGCAGTACTTC.

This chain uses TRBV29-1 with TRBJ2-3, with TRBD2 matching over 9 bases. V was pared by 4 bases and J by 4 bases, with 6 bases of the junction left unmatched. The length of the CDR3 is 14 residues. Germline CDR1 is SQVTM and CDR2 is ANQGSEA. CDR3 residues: CSVGGSGSADTQYF. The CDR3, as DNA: TGCAGCGTTGGGGGTAGCGGGAGCGCAGATACGCAGTATTTT.

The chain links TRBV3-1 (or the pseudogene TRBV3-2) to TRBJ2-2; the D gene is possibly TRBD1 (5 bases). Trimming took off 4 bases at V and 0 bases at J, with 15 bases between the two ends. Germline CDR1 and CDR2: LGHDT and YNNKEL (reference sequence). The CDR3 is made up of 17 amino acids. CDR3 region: CASSRLLRTSNTGELFF. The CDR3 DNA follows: TGTGCCAGCAGCCGTCTTCTGCGGACATCGAACACCGGGGAGCTGTTTTTT.

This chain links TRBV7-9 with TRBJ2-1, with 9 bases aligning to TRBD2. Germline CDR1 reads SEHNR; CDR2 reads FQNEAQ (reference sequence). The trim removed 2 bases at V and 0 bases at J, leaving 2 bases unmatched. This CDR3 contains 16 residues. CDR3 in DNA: TGTGCCAGCAGCTTACTAGCGGGGAGCTCCTACAATGAGCAGTTCTTC. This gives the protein CASSLLAGSSYNEQFF.

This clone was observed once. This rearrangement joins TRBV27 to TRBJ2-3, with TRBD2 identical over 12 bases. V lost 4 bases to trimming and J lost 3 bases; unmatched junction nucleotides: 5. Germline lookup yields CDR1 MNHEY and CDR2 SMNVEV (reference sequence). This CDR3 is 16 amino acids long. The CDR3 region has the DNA TGTGCCAGCAGTTCAACTCTAGCGGGGGGGACAGATACGCAGTATTTT. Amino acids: CASSSTLAGGTDTQYF.

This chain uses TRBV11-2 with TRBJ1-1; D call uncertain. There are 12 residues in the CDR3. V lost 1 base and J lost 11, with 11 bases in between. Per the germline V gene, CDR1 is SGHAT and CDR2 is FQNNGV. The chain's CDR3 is CASSLGAMGAFF. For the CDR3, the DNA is TGTGCCAGCAGCTTAGGAGCGATGGGGGCTTTCTTT. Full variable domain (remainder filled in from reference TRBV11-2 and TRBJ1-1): EAGVAQSPRYKIIEKRQSVAFWCNPISGHATLYWYQQILGQGPKLLIQFQNNGVVDDSQLPKDRFSAERLKGVDSTLKIQPAKLEDSAVYLCASSLGAMGAFFGQGTRLTVV.

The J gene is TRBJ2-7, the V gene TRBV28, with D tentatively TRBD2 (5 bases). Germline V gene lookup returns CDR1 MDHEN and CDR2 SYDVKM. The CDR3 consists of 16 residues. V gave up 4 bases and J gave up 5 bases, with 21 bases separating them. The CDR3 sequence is CASSSPGFKLRDEQYF. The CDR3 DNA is TGTGCCAGCAGTTCACCGGGATTTAAATTACGGGACGAGCAGTACTTC.

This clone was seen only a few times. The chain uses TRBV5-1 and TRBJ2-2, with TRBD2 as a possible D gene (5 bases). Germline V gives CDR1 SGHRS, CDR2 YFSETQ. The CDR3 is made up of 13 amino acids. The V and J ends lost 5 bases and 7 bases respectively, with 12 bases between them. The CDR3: CASSVTRDGELFF. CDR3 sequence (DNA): TGCGCCAGCAGTGTAACGAGGGACGGGGAGCTGTTTTTT.

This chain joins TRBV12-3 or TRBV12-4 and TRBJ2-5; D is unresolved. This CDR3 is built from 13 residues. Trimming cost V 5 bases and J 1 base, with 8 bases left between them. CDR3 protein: CASSLWSQETQYF. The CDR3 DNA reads TGTGCCAGCAGTCTGTGGAGCCAAGAGACCCAGTACTTC.

The CDR3 sequence is CASSSRQGAETEAFF. The CDR3, as DNA: TGTGCCAGTAGTTCCCGACAGGGGGCAGAGACTGAAGCTTTCTTT. This sequence joins TRBV19 and TRBJ1-1, with 10 bases identical to TRBD1. Germline V gene lookup returns CDR1 LNHDA and CDR2 SQIVND (reference sequence). The CDR3 runs 15 residues. J lost 5 bases, V lost 5 bases, and 8 bases had no gene match.

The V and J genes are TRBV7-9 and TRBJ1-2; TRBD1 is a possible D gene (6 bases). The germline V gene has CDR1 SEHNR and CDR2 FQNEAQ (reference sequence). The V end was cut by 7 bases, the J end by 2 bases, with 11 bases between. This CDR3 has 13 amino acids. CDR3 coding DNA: TGTGCCAGCACCCTGGACAGAAACTATGGCTACACCTTC. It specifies CASTLDRNYGYTF.

CDR3 sequence reads: CASSRSATNEKLFF. The DNA of the CDR3 is TGTGCCAGCAGTCGGTCTGCAACTAATGAAAAACTGTTTTTT. The rearrangement uses TRBV27 and TRBJ1-4; D unclear. The CDR3 runs 14 residues. Germline V gives CDR1 MNHEY, CDR2 SMNVEV (reference sequence). Trimming left V 5 bases short and J 0 bases short, with 7 bases between.

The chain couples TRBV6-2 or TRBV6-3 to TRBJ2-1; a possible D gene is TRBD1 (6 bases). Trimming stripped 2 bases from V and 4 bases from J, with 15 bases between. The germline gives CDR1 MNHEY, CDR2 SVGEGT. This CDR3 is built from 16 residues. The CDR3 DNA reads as TGTGCCAGCAGTTACAGGGGGTCCCGGGATTACAATGAGCAGTTCTTC. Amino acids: CASSYRGSRDYNEQFF.

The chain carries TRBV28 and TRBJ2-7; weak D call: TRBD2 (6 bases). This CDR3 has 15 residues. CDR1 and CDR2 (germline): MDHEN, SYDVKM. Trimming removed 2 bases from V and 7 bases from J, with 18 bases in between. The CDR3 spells CASSLGGAGDREQYF. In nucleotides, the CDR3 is TGTGCCAGCAGTTTAGGAGGGGCGGGTGACCGGGAGCAGTACTTC.

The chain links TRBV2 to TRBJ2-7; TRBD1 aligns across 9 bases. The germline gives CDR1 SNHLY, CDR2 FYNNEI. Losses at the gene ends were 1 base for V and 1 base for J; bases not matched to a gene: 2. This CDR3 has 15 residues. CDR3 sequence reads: CASSEVGTGSYEQYF. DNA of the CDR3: TGTGCCAGCAGTGAAGTGGGGACAGGGTCCTACGAGCAGTACTTC.

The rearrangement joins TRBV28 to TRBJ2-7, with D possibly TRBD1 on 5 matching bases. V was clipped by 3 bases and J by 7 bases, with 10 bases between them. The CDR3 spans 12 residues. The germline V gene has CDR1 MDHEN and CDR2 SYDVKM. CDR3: CASSFVGVEQYF. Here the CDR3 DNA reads TGTGCCAGCAGTTTTGTAGGGGTTGAGCAGTACTTC.

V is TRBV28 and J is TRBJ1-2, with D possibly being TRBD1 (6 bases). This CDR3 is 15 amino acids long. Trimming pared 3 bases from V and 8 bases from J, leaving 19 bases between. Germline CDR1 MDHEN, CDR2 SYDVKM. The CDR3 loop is CASSFSGGPSAGYTF. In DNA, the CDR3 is TGTGCCAGCAGTTTCTCCGGGGGCCCCTCGGCCGGCTACACCTTC.

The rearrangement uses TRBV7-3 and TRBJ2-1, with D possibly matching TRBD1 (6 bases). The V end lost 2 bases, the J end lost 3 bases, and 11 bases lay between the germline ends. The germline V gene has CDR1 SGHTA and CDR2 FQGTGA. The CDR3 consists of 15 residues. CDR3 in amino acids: CASSLAGAGYNEQFF. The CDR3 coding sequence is TGTGCCAGCAGCTTAGCAGGGGCTGGCTACAATGAGCAGTTCTTC.

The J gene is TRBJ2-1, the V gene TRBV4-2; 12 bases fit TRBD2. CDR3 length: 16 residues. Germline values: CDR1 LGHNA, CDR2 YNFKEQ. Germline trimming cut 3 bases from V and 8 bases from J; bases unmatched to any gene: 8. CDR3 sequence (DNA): TGTGCCAGCAGCCAGTCCGGGACTAGCGGGTTCTATGAGCAGTTCTTC. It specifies CASSQSGTSGFYEQFF.

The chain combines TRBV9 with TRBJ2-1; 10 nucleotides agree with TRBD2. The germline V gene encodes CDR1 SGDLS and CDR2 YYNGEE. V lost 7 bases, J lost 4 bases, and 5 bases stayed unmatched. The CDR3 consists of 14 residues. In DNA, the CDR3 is TGTGCCAGCGCGCTAGCGGGAGCTTACAATGAGCAGTTCTTC. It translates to CASALAGAYNEQFF.

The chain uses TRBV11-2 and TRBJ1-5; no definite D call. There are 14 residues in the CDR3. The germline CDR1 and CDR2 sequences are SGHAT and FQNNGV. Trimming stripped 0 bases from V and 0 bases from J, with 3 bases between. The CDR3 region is CASSLEASNQPQHF. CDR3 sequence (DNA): TGTGCCAGCAGCTTAGAAGCTAGCAATCAGCCCCAGCATTTT.

CDR3 amino acids: CASQIGGGSQETQYF. The CDR3 DNA is TGCGCCAGCCAAATTGGGGGGGGGAGCCAAGAGACCCAGTACTTC. The chain joins TRBV4-1 to TRBJ2-5; 7 bases agree with TRBD2. CDR3 length equals 15 residues. Germline CDR1 and CDR2: MGHRA and YSYEKL. Trimming took 8 bases from V and 1 from J; bases not matched to a gene: 10.

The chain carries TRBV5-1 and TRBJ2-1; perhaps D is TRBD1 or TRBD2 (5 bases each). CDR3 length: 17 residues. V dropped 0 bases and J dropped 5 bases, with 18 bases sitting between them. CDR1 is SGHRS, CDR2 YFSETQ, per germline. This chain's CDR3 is CASSLVLGTQGDNEQFF. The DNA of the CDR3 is TGCGCCAGCAGCTTGGTTTTGGGGACGCAGGGCGACAATGAGCAGTTCTTC.

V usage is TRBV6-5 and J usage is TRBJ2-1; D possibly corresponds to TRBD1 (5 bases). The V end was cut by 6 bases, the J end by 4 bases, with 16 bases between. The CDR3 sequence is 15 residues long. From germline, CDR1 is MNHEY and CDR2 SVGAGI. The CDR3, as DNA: TGTGCCAGCAGGCCCCCAGTAGGGGCGTACAATGAGCAGTTCTTC. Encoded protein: CASRPPVGAYNEQFF.